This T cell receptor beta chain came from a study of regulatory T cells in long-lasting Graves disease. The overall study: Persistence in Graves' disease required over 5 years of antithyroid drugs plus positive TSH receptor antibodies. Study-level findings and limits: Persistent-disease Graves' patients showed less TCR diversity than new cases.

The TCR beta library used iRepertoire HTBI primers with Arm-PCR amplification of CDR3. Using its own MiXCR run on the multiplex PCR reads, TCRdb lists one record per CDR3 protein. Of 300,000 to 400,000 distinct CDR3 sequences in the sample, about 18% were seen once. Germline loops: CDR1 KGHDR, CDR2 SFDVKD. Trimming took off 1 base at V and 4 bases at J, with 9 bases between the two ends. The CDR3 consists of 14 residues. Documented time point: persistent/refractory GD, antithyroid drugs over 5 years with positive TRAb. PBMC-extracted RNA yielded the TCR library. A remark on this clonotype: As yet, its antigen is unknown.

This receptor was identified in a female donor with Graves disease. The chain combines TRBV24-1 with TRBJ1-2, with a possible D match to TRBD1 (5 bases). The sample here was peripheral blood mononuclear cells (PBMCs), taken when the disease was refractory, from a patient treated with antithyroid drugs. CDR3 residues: CATSDFRTSYGYTF. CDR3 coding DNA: TGTGCCACCAGTGATTTCCGGACATCCTATGGCTACACCTTC.